This TCR beta chain was profiled in a study of T cells in Graves' hyperthyroidism and ophthalmopathy. Study-level results: A model using 13 V-J features told ophthalmopathy apart from stable hyperthyroidism.

As to this clonotype: Its antigen remains unknown.

Researchers amplified the TCR beta CDR3 regions from RNA transcripts. Carried out on the TCR CDR3, a first-round RT-PCR used the HTBI primer set. MiXCR, run by TCRdb on the multiplex PCR reads, gives a single entry per CDR3 protein. Of 250,000 to 300,000 distinct CDR3 sequences in the sample, approximately 12% are singletons; the top ten hold 6.5% to 10%. The CDR3 is 15 residues long. Per the germline V gene, CDR1 is MDHEN and CDR2 is SYDVKM. Trimming cost V 4 bases and J 4 bases, with 17 bases left between them. What was sequenced was blood. The receptor was isolated from a woman younger than 45 with Graves' hyperthyroidism that later progressed to Graves' ophthalmopathy. The V and J genes are TRBV28 and TRBJ2-7, with D tentatively TRBD2 (6 bases). CDR3 bases: TGTGCCAGCAGTTCTCTACAGCGGGCGAGTTACGAGCAGTACTTC. Translating gives CASSSLQRASYEQYF.